Listed here is a single T cell receptor beta chain. The antigen is not known. Using immunoSEQ multiplex PCR, the repertoire was profiled, and TCRdb retains in-frame clones only, with some absent. The table includes 2 million to 2.5 million clones, over 90% detected once. Germline CDR1 is LGHNA and CDR2 is YSLEER. The CDR3 totals 17 residues. V was pared by 3 bases and J by 5 bases, with 14 bases of the junction left unmatched. These data belong to a study of shared clonotypes between healthy human individuals. The study's findings and limits: Represented diversity (both genetic and exposure-history) was limited by the small number of donors.

The sequence was obtained from a young man in good health. Some clones in this sample may be carry-over from other donors' samples. This chain joins TRBV4-3 and TRBJ2-5; 8 bases line up with TRBD2. Sequenced: naive CD4+ T cells from PBMCs. Subset noted: CD45RA+ positively selected. The CDR3 DNA reads as TGCGCCAGCAGCCACGTCGGGGGGGGAGGGCCGTTGGAGACCCAGTACTTC. Its protein product is CASSHVGGGGPLETQYF.